The 2 T cell receptor beta chains below all came from one sample that was sequenced in a study of T cell repertoires in cytomegalovirus infection. TCRdb recomputed calls from the reads with MiXCR, one row per CDR3 protein. This sample has hundreds of thousands of distinct CDR3 sequences, with 17% found just once. The sample taken for sequencing was PBMCs. The receptors stem from a human donor in good health (CMV status not recorded). Some clones in this sample may be carry-over from other donors' samples.

This clonotype came up a few times. An end of the junction differs from the germline gene, which may be a read error. This chain joins TRBV2 and TRBJ2-7, with D unclear. The germline V gene has CDR1 SNHLY and CDR2 FYNNEI. The CDR3 is made up of 11 amino acids. CDR3 protein: CASSGPRGFSF. CDR3 nucleotides: TGTGCCAGCAGTGGGCCCCGTGGGTTCAGCTTC.

This clonotype was counted only a few times. The genes are TRBV28 and TRBJ1-3; TRBD1 aligns across 7 bases. The CDR3 runs 17 residues. V gave up 6 bases and J gave up 0 bases; unmatched junction bases: 11. Germline V lookup: CDR1 MDHEN, CDR2 SYDVKM. CDR3 residues: CASSAVDRATSGNTIYF. CDR3 bases: TGTGCCAGCAGCGCGGTCGACAGGGCAACCTCTGGAAACACCATATATTTT.